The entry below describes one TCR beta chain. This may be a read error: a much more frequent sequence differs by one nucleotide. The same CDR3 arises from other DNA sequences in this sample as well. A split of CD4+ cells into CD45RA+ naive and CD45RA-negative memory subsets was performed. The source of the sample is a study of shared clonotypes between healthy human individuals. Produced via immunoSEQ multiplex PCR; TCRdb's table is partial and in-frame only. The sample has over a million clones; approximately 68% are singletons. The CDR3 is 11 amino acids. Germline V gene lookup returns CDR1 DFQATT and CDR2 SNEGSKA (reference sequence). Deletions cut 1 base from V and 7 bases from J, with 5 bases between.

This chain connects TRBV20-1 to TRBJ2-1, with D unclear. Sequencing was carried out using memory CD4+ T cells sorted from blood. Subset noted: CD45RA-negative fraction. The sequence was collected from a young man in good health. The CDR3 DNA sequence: TGCAGTGCTAGAGCTGGAAATGAGCAGTTCTTC. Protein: CSARAGNEQFF.